This T cell receptor beta chain is from a study of control samples from healthy donors and cancer patients. This table comes from immunoSEQ multiplex PCR, and its TCRdb copy is limited to in-frame clones, with some not included. This table holds 80,000 to 85,000 clones, approximately 91% found once. This clone appeared a single time. From germline, CDR1 is MGHRA and CDR2 YSYEKL. V was clipped by 2 bases and J by 2 bases, with 9 bases between them. The length of the CDR3 is 14 residues. This chain connects TRBV4-1 to TRBJ1-1; no reliable D call. Material for sequencing was blood. The sequence derives from a woman between 50 and 59 years old in good health. The CDR3 nucleotides read TGCGCCAGCAGCCAATCGGCCTCCAACACTGAAGCTTTCTTT. Protein: CASSQSASNTEAFF.